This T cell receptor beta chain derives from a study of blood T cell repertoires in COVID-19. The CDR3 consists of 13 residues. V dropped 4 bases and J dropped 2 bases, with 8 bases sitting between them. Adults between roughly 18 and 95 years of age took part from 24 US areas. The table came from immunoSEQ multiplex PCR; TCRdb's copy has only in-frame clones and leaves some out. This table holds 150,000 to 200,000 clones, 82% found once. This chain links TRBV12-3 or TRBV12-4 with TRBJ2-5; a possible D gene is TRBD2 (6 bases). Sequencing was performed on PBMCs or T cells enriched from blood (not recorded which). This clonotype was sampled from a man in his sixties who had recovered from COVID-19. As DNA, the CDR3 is TGTGCCAGCAGTTGGGACTTGCAAGAGACCCAGTACTTC. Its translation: CASSWDLQETQYF.